These 2 T cell receptor beta chains came from one sample sequenced in a study of shared clonotypes between healthy human individuals. The assay was immunoSEQ multiplex PCR, and TCRdb's table has in-frame clones only and misses some. The sample contains about 490,000 clones, 70% to 80% of which appear only once. The sample taken for sequencing was PBMCs. All receptors come from a woman aged 40 to 49 in good health. Some clones in this sample may be carry-over from other donors' samples.

Comments on this clone: A much more abundant neighbour one base away suggests this may be a read error. The sample carries other DNA sequences with the same CDR3. CDR3 residues: CSVVGQPYEQYF. The CDR3 DNA reads as TGCAGCGTTGTCGGACAACCTTACGAGCAGTACTTC. The chain uses TRBV29-1 and TRBJ2-7, with D perhaps TRBD1 (5 bases). CDR3 length equals 12 residues. The V and J ends lost 4 bases and 4 bases respectively, with 11 bases between them. Germline assignment: CDR1 SQVTM and CDR2 ANQGSEA.

This chain links TRBV6-5 with TRBJ1-3, with a possible D match to TRBD1 (6 bases). Trimming took off 5 bases at V and 0 bases at J, with 11 bases between the two ends. This CDR3 comprises 15 residues. Germline V CDR1 and CDR2: MNHEY, SVGAGI. This CDR3 reads CASSRGQTSGNTIYF. The CDR3 nucleotides are TGTGCCAGCAGTCGAGGACAGACCTCTGGAAACACCATATATTTT.